The clone carrying this T cell receptor (beta chain) was observed a handful of times. What it binds is unknown. All the donors were Caucasian adults who lived in Nashville, Tennessee. The sample comes from a study of shared clonotypes between healthy human individuals. Overall study: Per-donor plates numbered three CD4 naive, three CD4 memory, two CD8 naive and one CD8 memory. General study points: Estimated richness was generally greater in naive than memory subsets. The four-donor shared clonotypes exceeded non-shared clonotypes in generation probability, with non-shared ones scoring lower.

Repertoires were generated with immunoSEQ multiplex PCR, while TCRdb's copy carries only in-frame clones and drops some. The table has 1 million to 1.2 million clones, about 80% seen once; the top ten hold over 0.8%. The trim removed 3 bases at V and 4 bases at J, leaving 6 bases unmatched. Germline V gene data show CDR1 as SGDLS and CDR2 as YYNGEE. The CDR3 length is 14 residues. The V call is TRBV9, the J call TRBJ2-7, with 8 nucleotides matching TRBD1. The source material was memory CD4+ T cells from PBMCs. Subset in this sample: CD45RA-negative fraction. The TCR comes from a man younger than 30 in good health. Some clones in this sample may be carry-over from other donors' samples. CDR3 sequence (DNA): TGTGCCAGCAGCGAAACAACAGGGGGGTACGAGCAGTACTTC. Protein product: CASSETTGGYEQYF.